This entry is about one T cell receptor beta chain. The antigen remains unidentified. In the same sample, other DNA sequences code for this CDR3. The data originate from a study of chemoradiotherapy in HPV16-positive cancers. Points from the study as a whole: Candidate HPV-specific clones and E7-related TCR motifs grew in tumor during treatment. Only two HPV16-positive patients supplied the functional HPV-specificity definition.

The repertoire was sequenced with immunoSEQ multiplex PCR; TCRdb's copy has only in-frame clones and lacks some. The sample records roughly 20,000 clones, approximately 80% being singletons. Germline V lookup: CDR1 SNHLY, CDR2 FYNNEI. V was cut by 4 bases and J by 6 bases, with 12 bases left in between. The CDR3 consists of 13 residues. This sample comprised blood, obtained from a patient who underwent chemoradiotherapy. This receptor was taken from a human donor with HPV-associated anogenital cancer. The J gene is TRBJ1-2, the V gene TRBV2; tentatively, D is TRBD1 (5 bases). The CDR3 region is CASSVVGADGYTF. CDR3 coding DNA: TGTGCCAGCAGTGTGGTCGGGGCCGATGGCTACACCTTC. Supplemented by reference TRBV2 and TRBJ1-2, the full variable domain reads EPEVTQTPSHQVTQMGQEVILRCVPISNHLYFYWYRQILGQKVEFLVSFYNNEISEKSEIFDDQFSVERPDGSNFTLKIRSTKLEDSAMYFCASSVVGADGYTFGSGTRLTVV.